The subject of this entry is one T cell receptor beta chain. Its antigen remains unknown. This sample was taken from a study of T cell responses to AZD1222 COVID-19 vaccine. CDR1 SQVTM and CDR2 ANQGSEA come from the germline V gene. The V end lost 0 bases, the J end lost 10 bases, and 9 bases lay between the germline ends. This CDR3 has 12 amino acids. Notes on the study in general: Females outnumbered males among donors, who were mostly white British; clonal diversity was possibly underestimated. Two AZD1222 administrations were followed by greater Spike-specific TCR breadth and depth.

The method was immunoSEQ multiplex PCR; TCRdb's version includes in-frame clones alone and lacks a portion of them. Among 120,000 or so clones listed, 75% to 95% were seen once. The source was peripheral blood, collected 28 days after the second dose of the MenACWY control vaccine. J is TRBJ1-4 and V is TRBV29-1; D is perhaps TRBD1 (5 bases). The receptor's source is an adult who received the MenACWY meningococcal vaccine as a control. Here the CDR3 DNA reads TGCAGCGTTGAAGATTTGGGGGGAAAACTGTTTTTT. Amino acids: CSVEDLGGKLFF.